The rows below give T cell receptor beta chains drawn from one sample of a study of T cells after yellow fever vaccination. TCRdb independently ran MiXCR on the 5' RACE reads; one entry per CDR3 protein. The table lists 300,000 to 350,000 distinct CDR3 sequences, about 10% of them singletons. Sequenced here: CD4+ T cells sorted from PBMCs, sampled 45 days after the yellow fever booster vaccination. Receptors originate from a man aged 18 to 29 who received the YFV17D yellow fever vaccine. The CDR3 runs from the conserved cysteine through the conserved F or W. D genes are given only for firm matches. The size field is filled for only some rows; it gives once, few, many or a size class.

>TRBV2|.|.|TRBJ2-2
CASSDPGRTGELFF
TGTGCCAGCAGTGATCCAGGGAGGACCGGGGAGCTGTTTTTT
>TRBV27|.|few|TRBJ1-2
CASSFDRRNRYTF
TGTGCCAGCAGTTTCGACAGGAGGAATCGCTACACCTTC
>TRBV6-5|TRBD1|few|TRBJ1-6
CASSYSGGTGSGGSPLHF
TGTGCCAGCAGTTACTCGGGCGGCACAGGTTCAGGGGGTTCACCCCTCCACTTT
>TRBV5-5|.|few|TRBJ1-6
CASSFWTAPAPLHF
TGTGCCAGCAGCTTTTGGACAGCCCCAGCGCCCCTCCACTTT
>TRBV5-1|TRBD2|few|TRBJ2-3
CASSLPTSGGVDTQYF
TGCGCCAGCAGCCTCCCGACTAGCGGGGGTGTAGATACGCAGTATTTT
>TRBV11-2|.|few|TRBJ2-4
CASSLVGGQGNIQYF
TGTGCCAGCAGCTTAGTAGGAGGTCAGGGGAACATTCAGTACTTC
>TRBV6-6|TRBD2|few|TRBJ2-3
CASISAGGYHRATDTQYF
TGTGCCAGCATCTCAGCGGGGGGATACCACCGAGCTACAGATACGCAGTATTTT
>TRBV3-1|TRBD1|.|TRBJ1-2
CASRHRGYGYTF
TGTGCCAGCCGCCACAGGGGCTATGGCTACACCTTC
>TRBV4-3|.|few|TRBJ2-1
CASSQVGGFIEQFF
TGCGCCAGCAGCCAAGTTGGGGGCTTTATTGAGCAGTTCTTC
>TRBV5-1|.|many|TRBJ1-5
CASSLDGYQPQHF
TGCGCCAGCAGCTTGGACGGCTATCAGCCCCAGCATTTT
>TRBV20-1|TRBD1|.|TRBJ1-3
CSAGTAYGNTIYF
TGCAGTGCAGGGACAGCATACGGAAACACCATATATTTT
>TRBV4-2|TRBD2|.|TRBJ2-5
CASSQWTSGTQETQYF
TGTGCCAGCAGCCAATGGACTAGCGGAACTCAAGAGACCCAGTACTTC
>TRBV20-1|TRBD1|few|TRBJ1-5
CSASLTGVNQPQHF
TGCAGTGCTAGCCTGACAGGGGTTAATCAGCCCCAGCATTTT
>TRBV7-2|.|many|TRBJ2-2
CASSLVALGTELFF
TGTGCCAGCAGCTTAGTGGCGCTAGGAACGGAGCTGTTTTTT
>TRBV7-7|TRBD2|few|TRBJ2-1
CASSLGSGAHNEQFF
TGTGCCAGCAGCTTAGGCAGCGGGGCCCACAATGAGCAGTTCTTC
>TRBV5-1|.|.|TRBJ2-2
CASSRQGGANTGELFF
TGCGCCAGCAGCAGACAGGGAGGGGCGAACACCGGGGAGCTGTTTTTT
>TRBV20-1|.|many|TRBJ1-2
CSARVGRPMGYTF
TGCAGTGCTAGAGTAGGCAGGCCTATGGGCTACACCTTC
>TRBV5-1|.|.|TRBJ2-5
CASSAPQGSETQYF
TGCGCCAGCAGCGCCCCGCAGGGTTCGGAGACCCAGTACTTC
>TRBV19|.|.|TRBJ1-1
CASSSYGVTEAFF
TGTGCCAGTAGTAGCTACGGGGTCACTGAAGCTTTCTTT
>TRBV7-8|TRBD1|few|TRBJ1-1
CASSYQTGGAQEMNTEAFF
TGTGCCAGCAGCTACCAAACAGGGGGCGCGCAAGAAATGAACACTGAAGCTTTCTTT
>TRBV6-5|.|few|TRBJ2-1
CASTPPGHQFF
TGTGCCAGCACGCCCCCGGGACATCAGTTCTTC
>TRBV5-1|.|many|TRBJ1-5
CASSLAGNNQPQHF
TGCGCCAGCAGCTTAGCGGGAAACAATCAGCCCCAGCATTTT
>TRBV12-3/TRBV12-4|TRBD1|.|TRBJ1-4
CASRTMTGGGNEKLFF
TGTGCCAGCAGAACAATGACAGGGGGCGGTAATGAAAAACTGTTTTTT
>TRBV10-3|.|many|TRBJ1-6
CAISKGPAIGSPLHF
TGTGCCATCTCCAAGGGCCCGGCCATCGGTTCACCCCTCCACTTT
>TRBV24-1|.|few|TRBJ2-2
CATSAEGSGELFF
TGTGCCACCAGTGCCGAGGGGTCCGGGGAGCTGTTTTTT
>TRBV29-1|.|few|TRBJ1-1
CSVGPVNTEAFF
TGCAGCGTTGGGCCAGTAAACACTGAAGCTTTCTTT
>TRBV9|.|once|TRBJ1-1
CASSVDQLSEAFF
TGTGCCAGCAGCGTAGATCAGCTTTCTGAAGCTTTCTTT
>TRBV11-2|.|many|TRBJ1-5
CASSWSDNQPQHF
TGTGCCAGCAGCTGGAGTGATAATCAGCCCCAGCATTTT
>TRBV7-9|TRBD1|.|TRBJ1-2
CASSLGTGEIGDGYTF
TGTGCCAGCAGCTTAGGGACAGGGGAGATTGGAGATGGCTACACCTTC
>TRBV6-2/TRBV6-3|.|once|TRBJ2-4
CASSYIAARGIQYF
TGTGCCAGCAGTTACATAGCGGCCCGAGGCATTCAGTACTTC
>TRBV4-1|.|many|TRBJ2-7
CASSQPSATYEQYF
TGCGCCAGCAGCCAGCCTTCGGCTACTTACGAGCAGTACTTC
>TRBV5-4|.|few|TRBJ1-6
CASRRERDSPLHF
TGTGCCAGCAGACGGGAGCGGGATTCACCCCTCCACTTT
>TRBV18|TRBD1|few|TRBJ2-6
CASSRDRASGANVLTF
TGTGCCAGCTCCCGGGACAGGGCCTCTGGGGCCAACGTCCTGACTTTC
>TRBV20-1|TRBD1|few|TRBJ2-7
CSARPPTGGTYEQYF
TGCAGTGCTCGGCCCCCGACAGGGGGAACCTACGAGCAGTACTTC
>TRBV3-1|TRBD1|few|TRBJ1-1
CASSQGQALTEAFF
TGTGCCAGCAGCCAGGGACAGGCACTTACTGAAGCTTTCTTT
>TRBV12-3/TRBV12-4|TRBD1|once|TRBJ1-5
CASRGQGGRNQPQHF
TGTGCCAGCAGGGGACAGGGGGGTCGCAATCAGCCCCAGCATTTT
>TRBV7-9|.|.|TRBJ2-4
CASRPQGRVAKNIQYF
TGTGCCAGCAGGCCACAGGGTCGGGTAGCCAAAAACATTCAGTACTTC